Following are 27 T cell receptor beta chains from one sample sequenced in a study of blood T cell repertoires in COVID-19. Method: immunoSEQ multiplex PCR; TCRdb's copy keeps in-frame clones and lacks some. The data contain more than 150,000 clones, around 77% of them singletons. Sequenced: peripheral blood. Source of these receptors: a man in his 60s with active or convalescent COVID-19.

CDR3 DNA sequence: TGCGCCTTTCAGGGTTGCGAAGAGACCCAGTACTTC. Protein: CAFQGCEETQYF. The chain employs TRBV23-1 and TRBJ2-5, with a possible D match to TRBD1 (5 bases). TRBV23-1 is an ORF for which the function is uncertain. V was cut by 11 bases and J by 3 bases, with 13 bases left in between. The CDR3 sequence is 12 residues long.

The V and J genes are TRBV28 and TRBJ2-4, with TRBD2 matching over 13 bases. J lost 16 bases, V lost 5 bases, and 8 bases had no gene match. Germline loops: CDR1 MDHEN, CDR2 SYDVKM. The CDR3 sequence is 13 residues long. CDR3 sequence (DNA): TGTGCCAGCAGTCTGGGACTAGCGGGATTGAATTACTTC. Translated, it gives CASSLGLAGLNYF.

This clone has more than one count but fewer than ten. The CDR3 reads CASTDEQYF. In DNA form, the CDR3 reads TGCGCCAGCACGGACGAGCAGTACTTC. The gene calls are TRBV23-1 and TRBJ2-7; D unclear. TRBV23-1 is known as an ORF, though its function is uncertain. CDR3 length: 9 residues. V was cut by 7 bases and J by 5 bases, with 3 bases left in between.

The CDR3 sequence: CASSPTTGGDGETQYF. The CDR3 DNA follows: TGTGCCAGCTCACCCACGACAGGGGGAGACGGGGAGACCCAGTACTTC. The chain links TRBV18 to TRBJ2-5; 9 bases agree with TRBD1. Germline V gene sequence: CDR1 KGHSH, CDR2 LQKENI. The CDR3 totals 16 residues. After removal of 3 bases from V and 5 bases from J, the junction contained 10 bases not matched to a gene.

This rearrangement joins TRBV12-5 to TRBJ2-3; 8 nucleotides agree with TRBD1. The CDR3 spans 17 residues. The junction had 11 bases not matched to a gene; V was cut back by 0 bases and J by 6 bases. The germline V gene encodes CDR1 LGHNT and CDR2 FRNRAP. The CDR3 DNA is TGTGCTAGTGGTTTGGTCCGGACAGGGTTTAGCTCGGATACGCAGTATTTT. Its translation is CASGLVRTGFSSDTQYF.

For the CDR3, the DNA is TGCGCCAGCAGCTTTTGGGGAGCTAATGAAAAACTGTTTTTT. Its protein is CASSFWGANEKLFF. This chain connects TRBV5-1 to TRBJ1-4; D uncertain. Trimming took 2 bases from V and 3 from J, leaving 8 bases between them. This CDR3 comprises 14 residues. Germline V gene sequence: CDR1 SGHRS, CDR2 YFSETQ. The full variable domain, its missing parts supplied by reference TRBV5-1 and TRBJ1-4, is KAGVTQTPRYLIKTRGQQVTLSCSPISGHRSVSWYQQTPGQGLQFLFEYFSETQRNKGNFPGRFSGRQFSNSRSEMNVSTLELGDSALYLCASSFWGANEKLFFGSGTQLSVL.

The chain uses TRBV28 and TRBJ1-5, with D unclear. Germline loops: CDR1 MDHEN, CDR2 SYDVKM. This CDR3 has 14 residues. V was pared by 2 bases and J by 6 bases, with 11 bases between. For the CDR3, the DNA is TGTGCCAGCAGTTTAGAGGGAGGTTTTCAGCCCCAGCATTTT. Its protein is CASSLEGGFQPQHF. Full variable domain (missing parts from reference TRBV28 and TRBJ1-5): DVKVTQSSRYLVKRTGEKVFLECVQDMDHENMFWYRQDPGLGLRLIYFSYDVKMKEKGDIPEGYSVSREKKERFSLILESASTNQTSMYLCASSLEGGFQPQHFGDGTRLSIL.

This sequence joins TRBV28 and TRBJ2-2; 8 nucleotides align to TRBD2. The V segment lost 5 bases and the J segment 1 base; nucleotides outside the gene matches: 6. The CDR3 is 16 residues long. CDR1 is MDHEN and CDR2 is SYDVKM in the germline V gene. CDR3: CASSLRLAQNTGELFF. The CDR3 coding sequence is TGTGCCAGCAGTCTACGACTAGCGCAGAACACCGGGGAGCTGTTTTTT.

This clone was observed once. The gene calls are TRBV7-2 and TRBJ2-2; 11 bases are a match to TRBD1. Germline assignment: CDR1 SGHTA and CDR2 FQGNSA. J lost 3 bases, V lost 5 bases, and 5 bases had no gene match. This CDR3 has 16 amino acids. CDR3 nucleotides: TGTGCCAGCAGCCCTCCGGGACAGGGGGACACCGGGGAGCTGTTTTTT. Encoded protein: CASSPPGQGDTGELFF.

The chain joins TRBV24-1 to TRBJ2-7; unclear D gene. This CDR3 spans 13 amino acids. V lost 2 bases and J 0 bases, leaving 4 bases between the germline ends. The germline gives CDR1 KGHDR, CDR2 SFDVKD. The CDR3 is CATSDYSSYEQYF. DNA of the CDR3: TGTGCCACCAGTGATTACAGCTCCTACGAGCAGTACTTC.

The genes are TRBV7-2 and TRBJ2-3; D gene ambiguous. Germline V lookup: CDR1 SGHTA, CDR2 FQGNSA. Deletions cut 5 bases from V and 0 bases from J, with 6 bases between. There are 13 residues in the CDR3. The CDR3 nucleotides read TGTGCCAGCAGCGTGACTAGCACAGATACGCAGTATTTT. Its protein product is CASSVTSTDTQYF.

A few counts support this clone. J is TRBJ1-2 and V is TRBV28, with D perhaps TRBD1 (5 bases). Per the germline V gene, CDR1 is MDHEN and CDR2 is SYDVKM. Deletions cut 5 bases from V and 5 bases from J, with 15 bases between. This CDR3 region has 14 residues. For the CDR3, the DNA is TGTGCCAGCAGTCCTCTCAGGGTAGGGTATGGCTACACCTTC. Its translation: CASSPLRVGYGYTF.

The genes are TRBV6-5 and TRBJ2-5, with TRBD1 as a possible D gene (5 bases). The CDR3 is 13 amino acids. V was cut by 5 bases and J by 4 bases, with 11 bases left in between. The germline V gene encodes CDR1 MNHEY and CDR2 SVGAGI. This chain's CDR3 is CASSIREGETQYF. The DNA for the CDR3 is TGTGCCAGCAGTATCAGGGAAGGAGAGACCCAGTACTTC.

This sequence joins TRBV5-1 and TRBJ1-1; 7 bases line up with TRBD1. The CDR3 consists of 16 residues. CDR1 is SGHRS, CDR2 YFSETQ, per germline. V gave up 0 bases and J gave up 4 bases; unmatched junction bases: 9. CDR3 protein: CASSLGQGRGGTEAFF. The CDR3 nucleotides are TGCGCCAGCAGCTTGGGACAGGGTCGAGGGGGCACTGAAGCTTTCTTT.

The count of this clone is one. The V and J genes are TRBV3-1 (or the pseudogene TRBV3-2) and TRBJ1-1; perhaps TRBD1 as D (6 bases). This CDR3 spans 12 amino acids. Trimming shortened V by 6 bases and J by 8 bases, and 13 bases separated the two germline ends. Germline CDR1 and CDR2: LGHDT and YNNKEL (reference sequence). The CDR3 spells CASSPGGREAFF. CDR3 in DNA: TGTGCCAGCAGTCCGGGGGGGCGGGAAGCTTTCTTT.

V gene TRBV19 combines with J gene TRBJ2-2; 7 positions agree with TRBD1. The germline gives CDR1 LNHDA, CDR2 SQIVND (reference sequence). The CDR3 is 17 amino acids. V was pared by 3 bases and J by 4 bases, with 11 bases of the junction left unmatched. CDR3 coding DNA: TGTGCCAGTAGTATGATCCCTAGAGCAGGGGGCACCGGGGAGCTGTTTTTT. Protein product: CASSMIPRAGGTGELFF.

This sequence joins TRBV13 and TRBJ2-1; tentatively, D is TRBD2 (6 bases). V lost 5 bases to trimming and J lost 4 bases, with 15 bases between them. CDR1 and CDR2 (germline): PRHDT, FYEKMQ (reference sequence). The CDR3 sequence is 15 residues long. The CDR3 DNA reads TGTGCCAGCAGCCCCGGGGTAGCGGATTACAATGAGCAGTTCTTC. Translating gives CASSPGVADYNEQFF.

The CDR3 DNA follows: TGTGCCACTAAGACAGGGGGAGAAAAACTGTTTTTT. As protein: CATKTGGEKLFF. The chain recombines TRBV28 with TRBJ1-4; 9 bases fit TRBD1. This CDR3 contains 12 residues. V trimming: 10 bases; J trimming: 8 bases; junction bases outside the gene matches: 5. The germline gives CDR1 MDHEN, CDR2 SYDVKM.

This clone appeared once. The genes are TRBV7-9 and TRBJ1-4; TRBD1 agrees at 11 bases. Germline lookup yields CDR1 SEHNR and CDR2 FQNEAQ (reference sequence). CDR3 length: 15 amino acids. J gave up 7 bases and V 4 bases, and 5 bases lay outside the gene matches. The DNA for the CDR3 is TGTGCCAGCAGCTCGAGGACAGGGGGCCGTGAAAAACTGTTTTTT. Translated: CASSSRTGGREKLFF.

This chain joins TRBV28 and TRBJ2-2; D possibly corresponds to TRBD2 (6 bases). The germline gives CDR1 MDHEN, CDR2 SYDVKM. The CDR3 is 15 amino acids. Trimming left V 3 bases short and J 5 bases short, with 13 bases between. The CDR3 here is CASSFGGVGTGELFF. The CDR3 DNA reads TGTGCCAGCAGTTTTGGAGGGGTCGGGACCGGGGAGCTGTTTTTT.

This chain links TRBV19 with TRBJ2-7, with D possibly matching TRBD1 (5 bases). In germline, CDR1 is LNHDA, CDR2 SQIVND (reference sequence). The ends were cut back, 6 bases at V and 1 base at J, with 10 bases in the middle. There are 13 residues in the CDR3. The DNA of the CDR3 is TGTGCCAGTAGCACCCAGGGTTCCTACGAGCAGTACTTC. Its protein product is CASSTQGSYEQYF.

This chain uses TRBV19 with TRBJ2-1; 13 bases map to TRBD2. This CDR3 comprises 17 residues. Trimming at V came to 1 base and at J to 2 bases, leaving 2 bases not matched to a gene. CDR1 is LNHDA and CDR2 is SQIVND in the germline V gene (reference sequence). The DNA of the CDR3 is TGTGCCAGTAGTATAGGGGGACTAGCGGGACCCTACAATGAGCAGTTCTTC. It translates to CASSIGGLAGPYNEQFF.

This clone has only one observation. The chain couples TRBV11-2 to TRBJ2-7; 14 nucleotides line up with TRBD2. This CDR3 has 18 amino acids. With 0 bases clipped from V and 4 bases from J, the junction kept 8 bases outside the gene matches. The V gene's germline CDR1 is SGHAT and CDR2 FQNNGV. CDR3 DNA sequence: TGTGCCAGCAGCTTAGATCGGGGACTAGCGGGAGAAAGGTACGAGCAGTACTTC. Protein product: CASSLDRGLAGERYEQYF.

V usage is TRBV28 and J usage is TRBJ2-7, with a possible D match to TRBD1 (6 bases). CDR3 length: 16 residues. The V gene's germline CDR1 is MDHEN and CDR2 SYDVKM. V was clipped by 3 bases and J by 2 bases, with 17 bases between them. CDR3 sequence (DNA): TGTGCCAGCAGTTTTATCGGGCAGGGGCAAACCTACGAGCAGTACTTC. Its translation: CASSFIGQGQTYEQYF.

The chain has TRBV11-2 and TRBJ1-6; 9 bases are shared with TRBD1. Trimming took 1 base from V and 9 from J; bases not matched to a gene: 4. Germline CDR1 reads SGHAT; CDR2 reads FQNNGV. This CDR3 has 15 residues. The CDR3 is CASSLGGQGLSPLHF. CDR3 nucleotides: TGTGCCAGCAGCTTAGGGGGACAGGGCCTTTCACCCCTCCACTTT.

The CDR3 bases are TGTGCCAGCAGCATCGGTGGGGTAGCGGGAGCTCAAGAGACCCAGTACTTC. Its translation is CASSIGGVAGAQETQYF. This chain connects TRBV7-2 to TRBJ2-5, with 9 bases fitting TRBD2. The CDR3 sequence is 17 residues long. V shed 5 bases, J shed 2 bases, and the junction held 12 bases outside the gene matches. Germline V gene data show CDR1 as SGHTA and CDR2 as FQGNSA.

The V call is TRBV4-3, the J call TRBJ2-2; 16 bases fit TRBD2. The CDR3 sequence is 18 residues long. With V trimmed by 0 bases and J by 6 bases, 4 bases remained unmatched. Germline-derived CDR1 and CDR2 are LGHNA and YSLEER. CDR3 sequence reads: CASSQDLGLAGGAGELFF. CDR3 bases: TGCGCCAGCAGCCAAGATTTGGGACTAGCGGGAGGGGCCGGGGAGCTGTTTTTT.